This TCR beta chain was recorded in a study of Graves' ophthalmopathy and Graves' hyperthyroidism. Transcripts of RNA were the source for amplifying TCR beta CDR3 regions. In the first round, RT-PCR was carried out with HTBI primers, and a multiplex PCR formed the second round. MiXCR was run by TCRdb on the multiplex PCR reads, yielding one entry per CDR3 protein. The table lists about 240,000 distinct CDR3 sequences, around 50% of them singletons. The TCR comes from an adult man with Graves' ophthalmopathy. The sequenced sample consisted of peripheral blood.

The CDR3 is CASMMDRGYQETQYF. For the CDR3, the DNA is TGTGCCAGCATGATGGACAGGGGCTACCAAGAGACCCAGTACTTC. The chain employs TRBV2 and TRBJ2-5, with 9 bases aligning to TRBD1. Germline trimming cut 7 bases from V and 0 bases from J; bases unmatched to any gene: 6. Germline V lookup: CDR1 SNHLY, CDR2 FYNNEI. The CDR3 has 15 amino acids.